This T cell receptor beta chain comes out of a study of chemoradiotherapy in HPV16-positive cancers. The CDR3 is 15 amino acids. Between the trimmed V and J ends, which lost 4 bases and 0 bases, there was a span of 9 bases. Germline V gene sequence: CDR1 KGHSH, CDR2 LQKENI. The protocol was immunoSEQ multiplex PCR, while the TCRdb copy is restricted to in-frame clones and leaves out a portion. Of about 12,000 clones detected, roughly 89% appear once; the ten largest clones hold about a fifth. J is TRBJ2-2 and V is TRBV18, with a possible D match to TRBD2 (5 bases). The sequences come from blood, collected from a patient who underwent chemoradiotherapy. This receptor was identified in a human donor with HPV-associated anogenital cancer. CDR3 sequence (DNA): TGTGCCAGCTCACAAGAGCGGCCGAACACCGGGGAGCTGTTTTTT. Translation: CASSQERPNTGELFF.